A single sample is the source of the 18 T cell receptor beta chains below, sequenced in a study of regulatory T cells in long-lasting Graves disease. The time point denotes: newly diagnosed GD, antithyroid drugs for less than 3 months. TCR sequences were obtained from RNA taken from PBMCs. Combining iRepertoire HTBI primers with Arm-PCR of CDR3 regions, the authors built TCR beta libraries. A single record per CDR3 protein comes from TCRdb applying MiXCR to the multiplex PCR reads. The data contain around 250,000 distinct CDR3 sequences, roughly 18% of them seen just once; the ten biggest clones take up around 13%. The same data also contributed to another study, on T cells in Graves' hyperthyroidism and ophthalmopathy.

The sample here was peripheral blood mononuclear cells (PBMCs), taken at new diagnosis, from a patient treated with antithyroid drugs. The receptor source for this set is a woman in her twenties or thirties with Graves disease.

This clonotype was seen at least ten times. The rearrangement joins TRBV6-1 to TRBJ1-6; D is unresolved. Trimming took 5 bases from V and 6 from J, leaving 14 bases between them. This CDR3 region has 15 residues. Germline assignment: CDR1 MNHNS and CDR2 SASEGT. DNA of the CDR3: TGTGCCAGCAGTCAGGCGGCAGCGGCTAATTCACCCCTCCACTTT. This sequence encodes CASSQAAAANSPLHF.

This clonotype was counted at least ten times. This chain connects TRBV18 to TRBJ2-5, with D tentatively TRBD2 (6 bases). CDR3 length equals 16 residues. The germline V gene has CDR1 KGHSH and CDR2 LQKENI. V was cut by 3 bases and J by 0 bases, with 14 bases left in between. In nucleotides, the CDR3 is TGTGCCAGCTCACCCATGGAGGGCGGGTACCAAGAGACCCAGTACTTC. As protein: CASSPMEGGYQETQYF. Full variable domain (missing parts from reference TRBV18 and TRBJ2-5): NAGVMQNPRHLVRRRGQEARLRCSPMKGHSHVYWYRQLPEEGLKFMVYLQKENIIDESGMPKERFSAEFPKEGPSILRIQQVVRGDSAAYFCASSPMEGGYQETQYFGPGTRLLVL.

This clonotype was recorded a few times. This probably arose from a read error, given a far larger clone one base away. This rearrangement joins TRBV7-3 to TRBJ1-2, with D possibly TRBD1 on 6 matching bases. CDR1 SGHTA and CDR2 FQGTGA come from the germline V gene. The V end was cut by 5 bases, the J end by 3 bases, with 16 bases between. This CDR3 comprises 15 residues. In DNA form, the CDR3 reads TGTGCCAGCAGCCCTTCGGCAGGGGTGGACTATGGCTACACCTTC. Its protein product is CASSPSAGVDYGYTF.

The V call is TRBV11-2, the J call TRBJ2-1, with 10 bases identical to TRBD2. Germline assignment: CDR1 SGHAT and CDR2 FQNNGV. CDR3 size: 15 residues. The V segment lost 1 base and the J segment 11 bases; nucleotides outside the gene matches: 8. CDR3 protein: CASSLALAGARKQFF. The CDR3, as DNA: TGTGCCAGCAGCTTAGCCCTAGCGGGAGCTCGGAAGCAGTTCTTC. Full variable domain (missing parts from reference TRBV11-2 and TRBJ2-1): EAGVAQSPRYKIIEKRQSVAFWCNPISGHATLYWYQQILGQGPKLLIQFQNNGVVDDSQLPKDRFSAERLKGVDSTLKIQPAKLEDSAVYLCASSLALAGARKQFFGPGTRLTVL.

The CDR3 nucleotides read TGTGCCAGCAGCTTAGGATCGGAAAGGTACAAGCCGGCCCAGTACTTC. The encoded protein is CASSLGSERYKPAQYF. This sequence joins TRBV7-2 and TRBJ2-5; D remains unclear. The CDR3 totals 16 residues. CDR1 is SGHTA and CDR2 is FQGNSA in the germline V gene. V dropped 1 base and J dropped 9 bases, with 21 bases sitting between them. The full variable domain, with the rest looked up from reference TRBV7-2 and TRBJ2-5, is GAGVSQSPSNKVTEKGKDVELRCDPISGHTALYWYRQSLGQGLEFLIYFQGNSAPDKSGLPSDRFSAERTGGSVSTLTIQRTQQEDSAVYLCASSLGSERYKPAQYFGPGTRLLVL.

At least ten counts were recorded for this clonotype. A read error may produce the germline difference seen at one junction end. This chain uses TRBV5-1 with TRBJ2-7; D perhaps matches TRBD2 (5 bases). Germline CDR1 reads SGHRS; CDR2 reads YFSETQ. This CDR3 contains 13 residues. The CDR3 DNA follows: TGTGCCAGCAGCTTCGACGGGGCCTACGAGCAGTACTTC. This sequence encodes CASSFDGAYEQYF.

This clonotype was seen repeatedly, ten times or more. The chain recombines TRBV12-3 or TRBV12-4 with TRBJ1-2, with 9 bases aligning to TRBD1. V shed 6 bases and J 7 bases; nucleotides not matched to a gene: 6. This CDR3 comprises 13 residues. The CDR3 region has the DNA TGTGCCAGCAGCGGGGACAGGGTCTCTGGCTACACCTTC. Translating gives CASSGDRVSGYTF.

This clonotype was found many times. This sequence joins TRBV18 and TRBJ2-7, with TRBD1 matching over 11 bases. Germline V gene data show CDR1 as KGHSH and CDR2 as LQKENI. The CDR3 is 14 residues long. With V trimmed by 2 bases and J by 3 bases, 0 bases remained unmatched. CDR3 bases: TGTGCCAGCTCACCAGGGACAGGGGGCTACGAGCAGTACTTC. Translated: CASSPGTGGYEQYF. The variable domain in full, with the rest retrieved from reference TRBV18 and TRBJ2-7, is NAGVMQNPRHLVRRRGQEARLRCSPMKGHSHVYWYRQLPEEGLKFMVYLQKENIIDESGMPKERFSAEFPKEGPSILRIQQVVRGDSAAYFCASSPGTGGYEQYFGPGTRLTVT.

This clonotype was detected many times. V usage is TRBV6-1 and J usage is TRBJ1-5; D gene unclear. This CDR3 is built from 16 residues. The germline CDR1 and CDR2 sequences are MNHNS and SASEGT. Trimming removed 10 bases at V and 6 bases at J, with 25 bases between. This CDR3 reads CATLTAGQVLGQPQHF. Written as DNA, the CDR3 is TGTGCCACCCTCACCGCCGGCCAGGTCCTAGGTCAGCCCCAGCATTTT.

The sample holds many counts of this clonotype. The J gene is TRBJ2-5, the V gene TRBV3-1; possible D gene TRBD2, 6 bases. Looked up from germline, CDR1 is LGHDT and CDR2 is YNNKEL (reference sequence). The ends were cut back, 0 bases at V and 5 bases at J, with 19 bases in the middle. This CDR3 region has 17 residues. The CDR3 reads CASSQDRGTAMEETQYF. For the CDR3, the DNA is TGTGCCAGCAGCCAAGATCGGGGGACCGCGATGGAGGAGACCCAGTACTTC.

This clonotype came up many times. The V and J genes are TRBV4-1 and TRBJ1-5, with 8 bases aligning to TRBD1. In germline, CDR1 is MGHRA, CDR2 YSYEKL. This CDR3 contains 17 residues. Trimming at V came to 3 bases and at J to 4 bases, leaving 11 bases not matched to a gene. The CDR3 DNA reads TGCGCCAGCAGCCAGTACAGGGGGAATCCAGGAAATCAGCCCCAGCATTTT. It yields the protein CASSQYRGNPGNQPQHF.

Ten or more counts support this clonotype. This chain uses TRBV7-2 with TRBJ2-7; 7 bases match TRBD2. Losses at the gene ends were 1 base for V and 0 bases for J; bases not matched to a gene: 3. Germline-derived CDR1 and CDR2 are SGHTA and FQGNSA. The CDR3 length is 15 residues. Here the CDR3 DNA reads TGTGCCAGCAGCTTAGGACTAGCCCTCTCCTACGAGCAGTACTTC. Protein product: CASSLGLALSYEQYF.

This clonotype was recorded many times. V and J are TRBV7-9 and TRBJ2-3; D not resolved. Trimming shortened V by 5 bases and J by 3 bases, and 6 bases separated the two germline ends. The germline CDR1 and CDR2 sequences are SEHNR and FQNEAQ (reference sequence). The CDR3 totals 12 residues. In DNA form, the CDR3 reads TGTGCCAGCAGCCAAGAAACAGATACGCAGTATTTT. Protein product: CASSQETDTQYF.

This clonotype has ten or more counts. The rearrangement joins TRBV12-3 or TRBV12-4 to TRBJ1-6, with 9 bases aligning to TRBD1. This CDR3 spans 17 amino acids. The V gene end was trimmed by 3 bases and the J gene end by 11 bases; junction bases not matched to a gene: 14. The CDR3 protein is CASSLFPPGTGLAPLHF. The CDR3 coding sequence is TGTGCCAGCAGTTTGTTCCCCCCCGGGACAGGGTTAGCACCCCTCCACTTT.

Turning to this clonotype: A much larger clone is a single base away; this may be a read error. Because it lacks the conserved phenylalanine or tryptophan at the end, this CDR3 is likely a read error. The chain uses TRBV2 and TRBJ2-2, with 9 bases lining up with TRBD1. CDR3 length: 15 residues. Trimming cost V 9 bases and J 3 bases; bases outside gene matches: 8. Looked up from germline, CDR1 is SNHLY and CDR2 is FYNNEI. CDR3 sequence: CASIRDRVDTGELFL. CDR3 DNA sequence: TGTGCCAGTATCCGGGACAGGGTGGACACCGGGGAGCTGTTTCTT.

This clonotype occurred many times. The gene calls are TRBV29-1 and TRBJ1-1; D perhaps matches TRBD1 (5 bases). This CDR3 comprises 11 residues. V was clipped by 3 bases and J by 6 bases, with 8 bases between them. CDR1 SQVTM and CDR2 ANQGSEA come from the germline V gene. CDR3 in DNA: TGCAGCGTTGAGATGGGGCCTGAAGCTTTCTTT. It encodes CSVEMGPEAFF.

In its sample, this clonotype was seen many times. The chain uses TRBV20-1 and TRBJ1-1; D remains unclear. Per the germline V gene, CDR1 is DFQATT and CDR2 is SNEGSKA (reference sequence). Trimming removed 4 bases at V and 0 bases at J, with 12 bases between. The CDR3 is made up of 14 amino acids. Here the CDR3 DNA reads TGCAGTGCTAAAGAGCCGCAAATGAACACTGAAGCTTTCTTT. It codes for CSAKEPQMNTEAFF.

This clonotype was recorded at least ten times. The chain employs TRBV5-1 and TRBJ2-7; 7 nucleotides match TRBD2. The V gene's germline CDR1 is SGHRS and CDR2 YFSETQ. The CDR3 length is 14 residues. Trimming at V came to 0 bases and at J to 5 bases, leaving 5 bases not matched to a gene. The CDR3 nucleotides are TGCGCCAGCAGCTTGGGACTAGCATGGGACGAGCAGTACTTC. Its translation: CASSLGLAWDEQYF.